This T cell receptor beta chain emerged from a study of chemoradiotherapy in HPV16-positive cancers. Study-level background: Functional T-cell assays on a couple of HPV16-positive patients' cells defined candidate HPV-specific clones and common TCR motifs.

As regards this clone: The antigen is undetermined.

The CDR3 spans 18 residues. Generated by immunoSEQ multiplex PCR, the TCRdb table keeps only in-frame clones and is missing some. Of under 3,000 clones listed, under 85% are singletons. Repeated repertoire sampling spanned the course of chemoradiotherapy. Study-wide points: During treatment, candidate HPV-specific clones and E7-related motifs expanded in tumor. In HPV16-positive patients, HPV-responsive T-cell expansion tracked better recurrence-free survival.

The TCR was taken from a human donor with HPV-associated anogenital cancer. The sequencing used tumor tissue, collected from a patient who underwent chemoradiotherapy. J is TRBJ2-3 and V is TRBV21-1; the listed D gene, TRBD2, was not tested against the DNA. TRBV21-1 is termed a pseudogene. CDR3 in amino acids: CASSKEGAGGPSTDTQYF. The CDR3 coding sequence is TGTGCCAGCAGCAAAGAGGGGGCGGGGGGACCAAGCACAGATACGCAGTATTTT.